The 27 T cell receptor beta chains in this list originate from one sample, sequenced in a study of vaccination and CD4 T cells after COVID-19. Oncomine TCR Beta short-read sequencing was applied to DNA from cultured CD4+ T cells. Using its own MiXCR run on the PCR reads, TCRdb lists one record per CDR3 protein. The sample lists about 6,300 distinct CDR3 sequences, nearly 70% occurring once. These receptors have no identified antigens. Treatment reported: roughly ten-day PBMC culture with coronavirus spike peptide pools or control peptides (ViraFEST assay). The sequenced material came from CD4+ T cells from blood, cultured in vitro. The receptors here all came from a human donor who had recovered from COVID-19.

The rearrangement links TRBV20-1 to TRBJ1-2; 7 nucleotides agree with TRBD1. The germline V gene encodes CDR1 DFQATT and CDR2 SNEGSKA (reference sequence). The junction had 6 bases not matched to a gene; V was cut back by 4 bases and J by 4 bases. There are 13 residues in the CDR3. CDR3 residues: CSATLSGGYGYTF. CDR3 DNA: TGCAGTGCTACTTTATCAGGGGGCTATGGCTACACCTTC.

The rearrangement joins TRBV6-1 to TRBJ1-2; D remains unclear. Per the germline V gene, CDR1 is MNHNS and CDR2 is SASEGT. The CDR3 spans 12 residues. The V end was cut by 1 base, the J end by 2 bases, with 2 bases between. The CDR3 loop reads CASSEGNYGYTF. CDR3 DNA: TGTGCCAGCAGTGAAGGAAACTATGGCTACACCTTC.

This chain joins TRBV19 and TRBJ1-1; D is ambiguous. Germline V lookup: CDR1 LNHDA, CDR2 SQIVND (reference sequence). The CDR3 is 14 residues long. V was shortened by 5 bases and J by 0 bases, with 10 bases between the two germline ends. CDR3 DNA sequence: TGTGCCAGTAGTTCAAATAACTTGAACACTGAAGCTTTCTTT. This translates into CASSSNNLNTEAFF.

The genes are TRBV6-2 or TRBV6-3 and TRBJ2-5; tentatively, D is TRBD2 (5 bases). CDR3 length: 12 amino acids. V was trimmed by 4 bases and J by 3 bases, leaving 6 bases between them. Per germline, CDR1 MNHEY and CDR2 SVGEGT. The CDR3 reads CASSSREETQYF. DNA of the CDR3: TGTGCCAGCAGTTCGAGGGAAGAGACCCAGTACTTC.

The J gene is TRBJ2-7, the V gene TRBV6-2 or TRBV6-3, with D possibly called TRBD1 or TRBD2 (6 bases each). V shed 0 bases and J shed 8 bases, with 23 bases lying between them. CDR1 MNHEY and CDR2 SVGEGT come from the germline V gene. The CDR3 is made up of 17 amino acids. The CDR3 DNA sequence: TGTGCCAGCAGTTACTCGCTGGGGGGACAAGATCGTAGGAAGCAGTACTTC. It yields the protein CASSYSLGGQDRRKQYF.

CDR3 DNA: TGCAGTGCTAGTGGCGAGAGCTACACTGAAGCTTTCTTT. Its protein is CSASGESYTEAFF. This rearrangement joins TRBV20-1 to TRBJ1-1; D uncertain. Trimming removed 3 bases at V and 3 bases at J, with 11 bases between. There are 13 residues in the CDR3. Germline CDR1 and CDR2: DFQATT and SNEGSKA (reference sequence).

This chain uses TRBV5-6 with TRBJ2-5; 11 bases are a match to TRBD2. The CDR3 runs 16 residues. Trimming took 1 base from V and 5 from J; bases not matched to a gene: 7. Germline V gene data show CDR1 as SGHDT and CDR2 as YYEEEE. CDR3 nucleotide sequence: TGTGCCAGCAGCTTGTTGGCTAGCGGGGGGATGGAGACCCAGTACTTC. Translation: CASSLLASGGMETQYF.

The chain couples TRBV27 to TRBJ2-5; 14 bases line up with TRBD2. This CDR3 comprises 15 residues. From germline, CDR1 is MNHEY and CDR2 SMNVEV (reference sequence). V gave up 5 bases and J gave up 9 bases; unmatched junction bases: 8. The CDR3 region is CASSPGLAGVTAQYF. The CDR3 bases are TGTGCCAGCAGTCCGGGACTAGCGGGAGTTACGGCCCAGTACTTC.

V gene TRBV6-1 combines with J gene TRBJ2-3, with 13 bases matching TRBD2. The CDR3 is made up of 15 amino acids. Germline CDR1 reads MNHNS; CDR2 reads SASEGT. The V segment lost 6 bases and the J segment 2 bases; nucleotides outside the gene matches: 2. The CDR3 loop reads CASRGLAGYTDTQYF. The CDR3 coding sequence is TGTGCCAGCAGGGGACTAGCGGGGTACACAGATACGCAGTATTTT.

This clonotype was counted between two and nine times. This sequence joins TRBV20-1 and TRBJ2-3, with 12 bases fitting TRBD2. CDR3 length: 17 amino acids. V dropped 0 bases and J dropped 9; count of bases not matched to a gene: 13. Germline V gives CDR1 DFQATT, CDR2 SNEGSKA (reference sequence). CDR3 residues: CSARDFLLAGGPGTQYF. The CDR3 DNA sequence: TGCAGTGCTAGAGATTTCCTTCTAGCGGGAGGGCCAGGCACGCAGTATTTT.

CDR3 sequence reads: CASSQTGTYEQYF. CDR3 sequence (DNA): TGTGCCAGCAGCCAGACAGGGACCTACGAGCAGTACTTC. The chain combines TRBV6-1 with TRBJ2-7; 7 bases align to TRBD1. The germline CDR1 and CDR2 sequences are MNHNS and SASEGT. V lost 6 bases to trimming and J lost 2 bases; unmatched junction nucleotides: 4. The CDR3 consists of 13 residues.

The V and J genes are TRBV21-1 and TRBJ1-5; the table's TRBD1 call for D was not verified on the DNA. TRBV21-1 is a pseudogene segment. The CDR3 sequence is 16 residues long. CDR3 sequence (DNA): TGTGCCAGCAGCAACAGGGGGTGGGGGCGCAATCAGCCCCAGCATTTT. Protein product: CASSNRGWGRNQPQHF.

The chain combines TRBV21-1 with TRBJ2-5; the table's D gene call, TRBD1, was not cross checked with the DNA. TRBV21-1 is given as a pseudogene. There are 16 residues in the CDR3. CDR3 loop: CASSLHPERVRETQYF. Written as DNA, the CDR3 is TGTGCCAGCAGTCTCCATCCCGAACGGGTTCGAGAGACCCAGTACTTC.

The V gene is TRBV19, the J gene TRBJ2-7; D assignment may be TRBD1 or TRBD2 (5 bases each). Trimming stripped 1 base from V and 3 bases from J, with 13 bases between. Germline CDR1 reads LNHDA; CDR2 reads SQIVND (reference sequence). The CDR3 totals 15 residues. The CDR3 loop is CASSIAGTGNYEQYF. CDR3 sequence (DNA): TGTGCCAGTAGTATAGCTGGGACCGGAAACTACGAGCAGTACTTC.

The chain recombines TRBV20-1 with TRBJ2-3, with 8 bases lining up with TRBD2. This CDR3 is built from 14 residues. Trimming took 1 base from V and 4 from J; bases not matched to a gene: 4. In germline, CDR1 is DFQATT, CDR2 SNEGSKA (reference sequence). CDR3 protein: CSARVTGGPDTQYF. For the CDR3, the DNA is TGCAGTGCTAGAGTGACGGGAGGGCCAGATACGCAGTATTTT.

Worth noting for this clonotype: One end of the junction varies from germline; a read error may be responsible. The V call is TRBV20-1, the J call TRBJ1-2; D is unclear. Germline V lookup: CDR1 DFQATT, CDR2 SNEGSKA (reference sequence). The CDR3 sequence is 11 residues long. CDR3: CSAGEPYGYTF. DNA for the CDR3: TGCAGTGCTGGAGAGCCGTATGGCTACACCTTC.

The chain carries TRBV6-2 or TRBV6-3 and TRBJ2-3; no firm D call. The V gene lost 2 bases and the J gene lost 4 bases, with 7 bases spanning the gap. CDR1 and CDR2 (germline): MNHEY, SVGEGT. The CDR3 runs to 13 residues. CDR3 residues: CASSYGLADTQYF. The CDR3 DNA sequence: TGTGCCAGCAGTTACGGGTTGGCAGATACGCAGTATTTT.

J is TRBJ2-5 and V is TRBV20-1, with TRBD1 identical over 9 bases. CDR3 length: 15 amino acids. V was clipped by 0 bases and J by 3 bases; unmatched bases: 5. Per germline, CDR1 DFQATT and CDR2 SNEGSKA (reference sequence). DNA of the CDR3: TGCAGTGCTAGAGATCCGGACAGGGGAAAAGAGACCCAGTACTTC. This encodes CSARDPDRGKETQYF.

This chain uses TRBV10-1 with TRBJ2-2; D not certain. The CDR3 length is 15 residues. Trimming stripped 7 bases from V and 1 base from J, with 13 bases between. Looked up from germline, CDR1 is WNHNN and CDR2 is SYGVQD (reference sequence). CDR3 nucleotides: TGCGCCAGCAAATATTGGGTGGGGAACACCGGGGAGCTGTTTTTT. Its translation is CASKYWVGNTGELFF.

This clonotype was recorded once. V usage is TRBV10-1 and J usage is TRBJ2-7; 7 nucleotides align to TRBD1. Germline V gives CDR1 WNHNN, CDR2 SYGVQD (reference sequence). This CDR3 has 14 residues. Losses at the gene ends were 7 bases for V and 4 bases for J; bases not matched to a gene: 10. CDR3 DNA: TGCGCCAGCACCCAAAGGACAGGTTCGTACGAGCAGTACTTC. This encodes CASTQRTGSYEQYF.

V is TRBV10-3 and J is TRBJ2-5, with D perhaps given as TRBD1 or TRBD2 (5 bases each). Trimming took off 4 bases at V and 1 base at J, with 13 bases between the two ends. This CDR3 is 15 amino acids long. CDR1 and CDR2 (germline): ENHRY, SYGVKD. The CDR3 reads CAISVSGTAQETQYF. The CDR3 nucleotides are TGTGCCATCAGTGTCTCCGGGACCGCCCAAGAGACCCAGTACTTC.

This sequence joins TRBV20-1 and TRBJ2-7, with 7 bases matching TRBD2. The CDR3 runs to 12 residues. Germline V gene lookup returns CDR1 DFQATT and CDR2 SNEGSKA (reference sequence). J gave up 3 bases and V 6 bases, and 5 bases lay outside the gene matches. The CDR3, as DNA: TGCAGTGCAGGCGGGAGCCGCTACGAGCAGTACTTC. Translation: CSAGGSRYEQYF.

This chain joins TRBV5-4 and TRBJ1-5, with 7 bases aligning to TRBD1. There are 15 residues in the CDR3. The J segment lost 6 bases and the V segment lost 4 bases, leaving 10 bases of the junction unmatched. In germline, CDR1 is SGHNT, CDR2 YYREEE (reference sequence). The CDR3 here is CASSPGQGVGQPQHF. DNA of the CDR3: TGTGCCAGCAGCCCGGGGCAGGGGGTAGGTCAGCCCCAGCATTTT.

V gene TRBV20-1 combines with J gene TRBJ1-1, with D perhaps matching TRBD1 (5 bases). Germline V gene sequence: CDR1 DFQATT, CDR2 SNEGSKA (reference sequence). V was trimmed by 4 bases and J by 2 bases, leaving 14 bases between them. The CDR3 sequence is 14 residues long. The DNA for the CDR3 is TGCAGTGCTATTCGGGGGAGCGGAAACACTGAAGCTTTCTTT. Translation gives CSAIRGSGNTEAFF.

This clonotype was seen only once. The chain is built from TRBV20-1 and TRBJ2-5, with TRBD2 identical over 13 bases. The CDR3 length is 17 residues. The germline V gene encodes CDR1 DFQATT and CDR2 SNEGSKA (reference sequence). With 4 bases clipped from V and 0 bases from J, the junction kept 8 bases outside the gene matches. The CDR3 nucleotides are TGCAGTGCTACCAAGGCCGGACTAGCGGGGGACCAAGAGACCCAGTACTTC. As protein: CSATKAGLAGDQETQYF.

The chain combines TRBV30 with TRBJ2-6; D ambiguous. Germline assignment: CDR1 GTSNPN and CDR2 SVGIG (reference sequence). Trimming shortened V by 3 bases and J by 4 bases, and 13 bases separated the two germline ends. The CDR3 covers 15 residues. CDR3 residues: CAWSPREAGANVLTF. CDR3 nucleotide sequence: TGTGCCTGGAGCCCAAGAGAGGCAGGGGCCAACGTCCTGACTTTC. Filled out from reference TRBV30 and TRBJ2-6, the complete variable domain reads SQTIHQWPATLVQPVGSPLSLECTVEGTSNPNLYWYRQAAGRGLQLLFYSVGIGQISSEVPQNLSASRPQDRQFILSSKKLLLSDSGFYLCAWSPREAGANVLTFGAGSRLTVL.

The chain carries TRBV7-2 and TRBJ1-5; no clear D gene. In germline, CDR1 is SGHTA, CDR2 FQGNSA. This CDR3 has 13 amino acids. V lost 3 bases and J lost 5, with 8 bases in between. In DNA, the CDR3 is TGTGCCAGCAGCTTGTGGACTGATCAGCCCCAGCATTTT. Translated: CASSLWTDQPQHF.